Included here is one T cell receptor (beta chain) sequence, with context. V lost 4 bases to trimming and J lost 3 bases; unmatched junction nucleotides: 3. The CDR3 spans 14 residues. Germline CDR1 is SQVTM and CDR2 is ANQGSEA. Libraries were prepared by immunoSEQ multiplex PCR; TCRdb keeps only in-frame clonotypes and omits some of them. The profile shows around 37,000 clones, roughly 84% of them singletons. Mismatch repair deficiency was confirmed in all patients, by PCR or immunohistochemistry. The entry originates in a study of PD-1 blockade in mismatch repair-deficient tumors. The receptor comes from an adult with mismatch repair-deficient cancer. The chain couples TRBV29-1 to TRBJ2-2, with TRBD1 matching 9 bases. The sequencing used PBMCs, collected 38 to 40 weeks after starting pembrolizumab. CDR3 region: CSVARTGDTGELFF. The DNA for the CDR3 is TGCAGCGTTGCCCGGACAGGGGACACCGGGGAGCTGTTTTTT.